The 30 T cell receptor beta chains in this list originate from one sample, sequenced in a study of blood T cell repertoires in COVID-19. Assay used: immunoSEQ multiplex PCR; TCRdb lists only in-frame clones, some missing. Of hundreds of thousands of clones listed, roughly nine tenths are singletons. The source material was peripheral blood. The receptors stem from a woman aged 50 to 65 with COVID-19, enrolled during active disease.

The chain recombines TRBV3-1 (or the pseudogene TRBV3-2) with TRBJ2-7; possible D gene TRBD2, 5 bases. Germline loops: CDR1 LGHDT, CDR2 YNNKEL (reference sequence). This CDR3 has 13 residues. V lost 3 bases and J lost 0, with 6 bases in between. CDR3 bases: TGTGCCAGCAGCCAGAGGGCCTCCTACGAGCAGTACTTC. This sequence encodes CASSQRASYEQYF.

V usage is TRBV5-4 and J usage is TRBJ2-1; D perhaps matches TRBD2 (5 bases). The germline V and J ends were trimmed by 0 bases and 9 bases, with 16 bases remaining between them. The CDR3 contains 15 residues. Germline V gene sequence: CDR1 SGHNT, CDR2 YYREEE (reference sequence). CDR3 DNA: TGTGCCAGCAGCTTGGGTGCTCCCGGGGTAGGTGAGCAGTTCTTC. Amino acids: CASSLGAPGVGEQFF.

This CDR3 reads CASSFEAGTYNEQFF. The CDR3 DNA follows: TGCGCCAGCAGCTTCGAAGCGGGGACTTACAATGAGCAGTTCTTC. The rearrangement joins TRBV5-1 to TRBJ2-1; 7 nucleotides match TRBD2. CDR1 is SGHRS and CDR2 is YFSETQ in the germline V gene. With 2 bases clipped from V and 4 bases from J, the junction kept 6 bases outside the gene matches. The length of the CDR3 is 15 residues.

This chain links TRBV2 with TRBJ2-6, with D unresolved. The V end lost 5 bases, the J end lost 4 bases, and 9 bases lay between the germline ends. Germline CDR1 reads SNHLY; CDR2 reads FYNNEI. The CDR3 is 14 amino acids. The CDR3 DNA reads as TGTGCCAGCAGTCAGGTCCCCGGGGCCAACGTCCTGACTTTC. Its translation: CASSQVPGANVLTF.

The rearrangement uses TRBV4-1 and TRBJ1-2, with D tentatively TRBD1 (6 bases). The V and J ends lost 0 bases and 4 bases respectively, with 12 bases between them. Germline V gene data show CDR1 as MGHRA and CDR2 as YSYEKL. CDR3 length: 15 residues. In DNA form, the CDR3 reads TGCGCCAGCAGCCAAGATGTAAGGGGGTTCTATGGCTACACCTTC. The encoded protein is CASSQDVRGFYGYTF.

V gene TRBV7-9 combines with J gene TRBJ2-5, with 11 bases aligning to TRBD2. The CDR3 covers 15 residues. The V and J ends lost 4 bases and 5 bases, in that order; junction bases with no gene match: 6. The germline V gene has CDR1 SEHNR and CDR2 FQNEAQ (reference sequence). CDR3 DNA sequence: TGTGCCAGCAGCTCCAGACTAGCGGGGTGGGAGACCCAGTACTTC. Encoded protein: CASSSRLAGWETQYF.

This clone came up a few times. Other DNA sequences of this sample code for an identical CDR3. V gene TRBV9 combines with J gene TRBJ2-3; 13 bases are shared with TRBD2. The V gene's germline CDR1 is SGDLS and CDR2 YYNGEE. With 2 bases clipped from V and 4 bases from J, the junction kept 1 base outside the gene matches. This CDR3 spans 15 amino acids. This CDR3 reads CASSVGLAGADTQYF. The DNA for the CDR3 is TGTGCCAGCAGCGTCGGACTAGCGGGGGCAGATACGCAGTATTTT.

This chain links TRBV29-1 with TRBJ1-3, with TRBD1 matching over 7 bases. The CDR3 has 11 amino acids. Germline V CDR1 and CDR2: SQVTM, ANQGSEA. V gave up 6 bases and J gave up 11 bases; unmatched junction bases: 7. The CDR3 protein is CSVRRGTAIYF. DNA for the CDR3: TGCAGCGTCCGTCGCGGGACAGCCATATATTTT.

Of note for this clone: The same CDR3 can be traced to other DNA sequences in this sample. The chain combines TRBV6-5 with TRBJ1-6; D might be TRBD1 (6 bases). The germline V and J ends were trimmed by 5 bases and 10 bases, with 12 bases remaining between them. This CDR3 comprises 13 residues. The germline CDR1 and CDR2 sequences are MNHEY and SVGAGI. Written as DNA, the CDR3 is TGTGCCAGCAGTCGCGGGGGCACGTCACCCCTCCACTTT. This codes for CASSRGGTSPLHF.

The chain recombines TRBV18 with TRBJ2-7; 14 bases map to TRBD2. V lost 4 bases to trimming and J lost 1 base; unmatched junction nucleotides: 3. The germline V gene encodes CDR1 KGHSH and CDR2 LQKENI. The CDR3 loop spans 16 amino acids. CDR3 coding DNA: TGTGCCAGCTCACTCCGACTAGCGGGGGGGTCCTACGAGCAGTACTTC. This gives the protein CASSLRLAGGSYEQYF.

Only one count was recorded for this clone. The chain joins TRBV7-6 to TRBJ1-1; the D gene is possibly TRBD1 (6 bases). CDR3 length: 17 amino acids. Trimming removed 0 bases from V and 3 bases from J, with 17 bases in between. The germline gives CDR1 SGHVS, CDR2 FNYEAQ. The CDR3 DNA sequence: TGTGCCAGCAGCTTAGCCGGGACATCCCGGCAATACACTGAAGCTTTCTTT. This codes for CASSLAGTSRQYTEAFF.

The V call is TRBV5-4, the J call TRBJ2-2; 7 bases map to TRBD2. Trimming at V came to 2 bases and at J to 5 bases, leaving 6 bases not matched to a gene. There are 15 residues in the CDR3. Germline values: CDR1 SGHNT, CDR2 YYREEE (reference sequence). In DNA, the CDR3 is TGTGCCAGCAGCTTAAAGCGGGGTGGGACCGGGGAGCTGTTTTTT. Translating gives CASSLKRGGTGELFF.

As concerns this clone: Other DNA sequences in this sample translate to the same CDR3. The chain carries TRBV27 and TRBJ1-5, with D perhaps TRBD1 (6 bases). The CDR3 runs 12 residues. CDR1 MNHEY and CDR2 SMNVEV come from the germline V gene (reference sequence). Trimming stripped 8 bases from V and 4 bases from J, with 9 bases between. The CDR3 here is CASSTGNQPQHF. The DNA for the CDR3 is TGTGCCAGCTCCACAGGGAATCAGCCCCAGCATTTT.

The chain combines TRBV5-1 with TRBJ2-1; tentatively, D is TRBD2 (6 bases). V was clipped by 1 base and J by 6 bases, with 8 bases between them. Germline lookup yields CDR1 SGHRS and CDR2 YFSETQ. The CDR3 is 13 residues long. The CDR3 DNA is TGCGCCAGCAGCTTGTACGGGGGCAATGAGCAGTTCTTC. Protein product: CASSLYGGNEQFF.

The rearrangement joins TRBV25-1 to TRBJ1-6, with 8 bases identical to TRBD1. Germline CDR1 is MGHDK and CDR2 is SYGVNS. The CDR3 is 13 residues long. V gave up 5 bases and J gave up 7 bases; unmatched junction bases: 1. The CDR3 DNA reads TGTGCCAGCAGTCGGACAGGGAATTCACCCCTCCACTTT. Amino acids: CASSRTGNSPLHF.

The chain links TRBV29-1 to TRBJ1-1; D might be TRBD1 (5 bases). V lost 4 bases, J lost 4 bases, and 13 bases lay in between. This CDR3 has 13 amino acids. Looked up from germline, CDR1 is SQVTM and CDR2 is ANQGSEA. The CDR3 loop is CSVARDMGTEAFF. CDR3 DNA sequence: TGCAGCGTTGCCAGGGATATGGGCACTGAAGCTTTCTTT.

This chain uses TRBV29-1 with TRBJ2-1; 10 nucleotides align to TRBD1. This CDR3 is built from 12 residues. V shed 4 bases, J shed 9 bases, and the junction held 3 bases outside the gene matches. The germline V gene has CDR1 SQVTM and CDR2 ANQGSEA. In nucleotides, the CDR3 is TGCAGCGTTGGACAGGGGGCTGGTGAGCAGTTCTTC. Amino acids: CSVGQGAGEQFF.

The chain joins TRBV11-2 to TRBJ2-1; 8 positions match TRBD1. V trimming: 1 base; J trimming: 10 bases; junction bases outside the gene matches: 6. Per the germline V gene, CDR1 is SGHAT and CDR2 is FQNNGV. The CDR3 extends over 14 amino acids. The CDR3 sequence is CASSLVGTGTEQFF. The DNA for the CDR3 is TGTGCCAGCAGCTTAGTAGGGACAGGAACAGAGCAGTTCTTC.

CDR3 DNA sequence: TGTGCCAGCAGTTTTGAGGTCGACTACGAGCAGTACTTC. Protein sequence: CASSFEVDYEQYF. The rearrangement links TRBV6-6 to TRBJ2-7; D gene ambiguous. The CDR3 loop spans 13 amino acids. The V and J ends lost 4 bases and 3 bases respectively, with 10 bases between them. Germline values: CDR1 MNHNY, CDR2 SVGAGI (reference sequence).

The gene calls are TRBV25-1 and TRBJ1-4; 8 bases map to TRBD1. Looked up from germline, CDR1 is MGHDK and CDR2 is SYGVNS. CDR3 length equals 15 residues. J gave up 8 bases and V 1 base, and 6 bases lay outside the gene matches. The CDR3 sequence: CASSEFQGTGEKLFF. The CDR3 region has the DNA TGTGCCAGCAGTGAATTTCAGGGGACAGGCGAAAAACTGTTTTTT.

DNA of the CDR3: TGTGCCAGCAAAAGGCAGGGCTCCTATAATTCACCCCTCCACTTT. This encodes CASKRQGSYNSPLHF. V is TRBV2 and J is TRBJ1-6; possibly TRBD1 for D (5 bases). The V gene lost 7 bases and the J gene lost 0 bases, with 10 bases spanning the gap. The CDR3 covers 15 residues. Germline loops: CDR1 SNHLY, CDR2 FYNNEI.

V gene TRBV5-1 combines with J gene TRBJ2-7; 14 bases fit TRBD2. The CDR3 consists of 17 residues. Germline values: CDR1 SGHRS, CDR2 YFSETQ. V dropped 4 bases and J dropped 0; count of bases not matched to a gene: 6. DNA of the CDR3: TGCGCCAGCAGCCCGGGACTAGCGGGGGCCTTCTCCTACGAGCAGTACTTC. Protein product: CASSPGLAGAFSYEQYF.

This sequence joins TRBV3-1 (or the pseudogene TRBV3-2) and TRBJ1-3; D is possibly TRBD1 (5 bases). Germline V gives CDR1 LGHDT, CDR2 YNNKEL (reference sequence). The CDR3 length is 14 residues. V dropped 1 base and J dropped 7 bases, with 11 bases sitting between them. CDR3 sequence reads: CASSQVDRRNTIYF. CDR3 nucleotides: TGTGCCAGCAGCCAAGTCGACAGACGGAACACCATATATTTT.

The J gene is TRBJ1-3, the V gene TRBV6-5; D unresolved. The germline V and J ends were trimmed by 2 bases and 0 bases, with 5 bases remaining between them. The germline V gene has CDR1 MNHEY and CDR2 SVGAGI. The CDR3 contains 14 residues. CDR3 DNA: TGTGCCAGCAGTTACAGGAGCTCTGGAAACACCATATATTTT. Protein sequence: CASSYRSSGNTIYF.

The rearrangement uses TRBV27 and TRBJ1-4; D gene unclear. The V and J ends lost 6 bases and 0 bases respectively, with 11 bases between them. CDR1 and CDR2 (germline): MNHEY, SMNVEV (reference sequence). This CDR3 comprises 15 residues. Written as DNA, the CDR3 is TGTGCCAGCAGGAGGGAGTTTGCAACTAATGAAAAACTGTTTTTT. This translates into CASRREFATNEKLFF.

V and J are TRBV7-2 and TRBJ2-5, with a tentative D call TRBD2 (6 bases). The V end was cut by 4 bases, the J end by 4 bases, with 16 bases between. In germline, CDR1 is SGHTA, CDR2 FQGNSA. This CDR3 is built from 15 residues. CDR3 DNA: TGTGCCAGCAGCTCACCACCGGGGGTAGGAGAGACCCAGTACTTC. This sequence encodes CASSSPPGVGETQYF.

The chain recombines TRBV30 with TRBJ2-1, with TRBD2 matching over 9 bases. This CDR3 contains 17 residues. Per the germline V gene, CDR1 is GTSNPN and CDR2 is SVGIG (reference sequence). Trimming took 6 bases from V and 9 from J; bases not matched to a gene: 21. This CDR3 reads CACSGTASGAREIEQFF. CDR3 in DNA: TGTGCCTGCTCAGGTACGGCTAGCGGGGCCCGGGAGATTGAGCAGTTCTTC.

The chain carries TRBV7-9 and TRBJ1-3; D uncertain. Per germline, CDR1 SEHNR and CDR2 FQNEAQ (reference sequence). Between the trimmed V and J ends, which lost 5 bases and 4 bases, there was a span of 15 bases. The CDR3 runs to 15 residues. CDR3 in DNA: TGTGCCAGCAGCCCCAGTCGGGGATCGGGAAACACCATATATTTT. This gives the protein CASSPSRGSGNTIYF.

This clone was seen just once. At the DNA level, this CDR3 is encoded by other sequences in the same sample as well. The chain is built from TRBV6-5 and TRBJ1-4; TRBD1 is a possible D gene (6 bases). This CDR3 spans 14 amino acids. The ends were cut back, 6 bases at V and 1 base at J, with 9 bases in the middle. Germline CDR1 is MNHEY and CDR2 is SVGAGI. The CDR3 DNA sequence: TGTGCCAGCAGCCTAGGGGGAACTAATGAAAAACTGTTTTTT. Its protein is CASSLGGTNEKLFF.

The chain is built from TRBV21-1 and TRBJ2-7; the DNA was not used to check the table's D call, TRBD1. TRBV21-1 has pseudogene status. The CDR3 runs to 14 residues. The CDR3 loop is CASRSGTGAYEQYF. The CDR3 nucleotides read TGTGCCAGCAGATCAGGGACAGGGGCCTACGAGCAGTACTTC.